This TCR beta chain emerged from a study of human T cells and chemical hapten exposure. Time point given: patch test 3, about 24 weeks after DPC sensitization. The treatment was: therapeutic diphenylcyclopropenone sensitization with weekly scalp DPC. The CDR3 contains 16 residues. The germline gives CDR1 SGHRS, CDR2 YFSETQ. V lost 4 bases and J lost 7, with 21 bases in between. In TCRdb, the RACE reads were re-called with MiXCR into one record per CDR3 protein. The data hold under 130,000 distinct CDR3 sequences, with about 34% observed a single time. In its sample, this clonotype was seen once. The receptor was derived from a man aged 40-55 years with alopecia areata. Some clones in this sample may be carry-over from other donors' samples. The rearrangement links TRBV5-1 to TRBJ1-5; D remains ambiguous. The source material was whole blood, sampled in connection with sensitization to the hapten diphenylcyclopropenone (DPC). The CDR3, as DNA: TGCGCCAGCAGCACCCATGTACAGCGTCCACGGCAGCCCCAGCATTTT. This codes for CASSTHVQRPRQPQHF.